Presented here are 27 T cell receptor beta chains from one specimen sequenced in a study of vaccination effects on CD4 cells after COVID-19. These TCRs are of unknown antigen specificity. The table came from immunoSEQ multiplex PCR; TCRdb's copy has only in-frame clones and leaves some out. The sample shows roughly 20,000 clones, 60% to 75% of them seen only once. Viral peptide pool expansion of antigen-specific CD4+ T cells preceded sequencing in the ViraFEST assay. Isolation of CD4+ T cells took place after nine to ten days of culture. Neither prior SARS-CoV-2 infection nor positive nucleocapsid antibodies were present in the vaccine recipients. The sample consisted of CD4+ T cells from PBMCs cultured with HCoV-NL63 spike peptides, taken before COVID-19 vaccination. The receptors here all came from a human donor who received a COVID-19 vaccine.

The chain employs TRBV5-8 and TRBJ1-1; TRBD1 matches 8 bases. V lost 1 base to trimming and J lost 0 bases; unmatched junction nucleotides: 11. The CDR3 is made up of 18 amino acids. In germline, CDR1 is SGHTS, CDR2 YDEGEE. Here the CDR3 DNA reads TGTGCCAGCAGCTTGTCCATGATACAGGGGGAAATGAACACTGAAGCTTTCTTT. Protein sequence: CASSLSMIQGEMNTEAFF.

The chain recombines TRBV10-3 with TRBJ1-2; unclear D gene. Germline lookup yields CDR1 ENHRY and CDR2 SYGVKD. The length of the CDR3 is 14 residues. Deletions cut 6 bases from V and 6 bases from J, with 17 bases between. The CDR3 DNA reads TGTGCCATCAGCCCGGGAGAGGGCGGCCATGGCTACACCTTC. This gives the protein CAISPGEGGHGYTF.

This clone came up a few times. This chain uses TRBV21-1 with TRBJ1-6. TRBV21-1 is a pseudogene locus. The CDR3 loop spans 15 amino acids. As DNA, the CDR3 is TGTGCCAGCAGCAAATGGGGGGTGGGCGATTCACCCCTCCACTTT. Translating gives CASSKWGVGDSPLHF.

J is TRBJ1-1 and V is TRBV18; D not certain. Germline assignment: CDR1 KGHSH and CDR2 LQKENI. This CDR3 region has 14 residues. V gave up 4 bases and J gave up 0 bases, with 9 bases separating them. The CDR3 is CASSLSDMNTEAFF. In DNA, the CDR3 is TGTGCCAGCTCACTGTCAGACATGAACACTGAAGCTTTCTTT.

The chain employs TRBV28 and TRBJ2-1, with 15 bases aligning to TRBD2. Germline V gene lookup returns CDR1 MDHEN and CDR2 SYDVKM. The CDR3 length is 18 residues. Trimming removed 3 bases from V and 6 bases from J; junction bases left unmatched: 9. CDR3 coding DNA: TGTGCCAGCAGTTTCGCCGGACTAGCGGGAGGGCCCGGCAATGAGCAGTTCTTC. It specifies CASSFAGLAGGPGNEQFF.

This clone is labeled as medium-sized. The same CDR3 also results from other DNA sequences found in this sample. V and J are TRBV7-2 and TRBJ2-2; D call uncertain. This CDR3 spans 12 amino acids. V was cut by 4 bases and J by 3 bases, with 3 bases left in between. In germline, CDR1 is SGHTA, CDR2 FQGNSA. The CDR3 here is CASSSDTGELFF. The CDR3 DNA follows: TGTGCCAGCAGCTCAGACACCGGGGAGCTGTTTTTT.

The chain is built from TRBV19 and TRBJ1-6; D is possibly TRBD1 (5 bases). Germline V CDR1 and CDR2: LNHDA, SQIVND (reference sequence). The CDR3 totals 15 residues. V lost 7 bases, J lost 10 bases, and 20 bases lay in between. As DNA, the CDR3 is TGTGCCAGTACCTACCGGGACCCGGGTCGCTCACCCCTCCACTTT. Its protein is CASTYRDPGRSPLHF.

The CDR3 spells CASSSRDRAYMNTEAFF. The CDR3 DNA reads as TGTGCCAGCAGTTCCCGGGACAGGGCATACATGAACACTGAAGCTTTCTTT. The chain is built from TRBV28 and TRBJ1-1; 9 nucleotides align to TRBD1. The junction had 9 bases not matched to a gene; V was cut back by 4 bases and J by 0 bases. Looked up from germline, CDR1 is MDHEN and CDR2 is SYDVKM. The CDR3 sequence is 17 residues long.

The chain joins TRBV4-2 to TRBJ2-1, with TRBD2 matching over 11 bases. Germline V gene sequence: CDR1 LGHNA, CDR2 YNFKEQ. Germline trimming cut 5 bases from V and 7 bases from J; bases unmatched to any gene: 10. This CDR3 comprises 16 residues. In DNA form, the CDR3 reads TGTGCCAGCAGCTCCAGTAGCGGGGGGGCGAGGAATGAGCAGTTCTTC. Translating gives CASSSSSGGARNEQFF.

The chain couples TRBV5-4 to TRBJ2-7; maybe TRBD2 (5 bases). Germline CDR1 and CDR2: SGHNT and YYREEE (reference sequence). V was pared by 2 bases and J by 5 bases, with 11 bases between. CDR3 length: 13 amino acids. The CDR3 DNA sequence: TGTGCCAGCAGCTTCATCGGAGGAAACGAGCAGTACTTC. Translated: CASSFIGGNEQYF.

The chain links TRBV6-5 to TRBJ2-7, with D maybe TRBD1 (6 bases). This CDR3 has 14 amino acids. Germline assignment: CDR1 MNHEY and CDR2 SVGAGI. The V end was cut by 6 bases, the J end by 6 bases, with 18 bases between. This CDR3 is CASRVPGTTSEQYF. The DNA for the CDR3 is TGTGCCAGCAGAGTACCCGGGACAACCTCCGAGCAGTACTTC.

The CDR3 nucleotides read TGTGCCAGCAGCTTCGGGGTTACAGGGAGGTTTGAGCATTTT. Amino acid sequence: CASSFGVTGRFEHF. J is TRBJ1-5 and V is TRBV7-9, with a weak D call TRBD1 (6 bases). The CDR3 runs to 14 residues. V was shortened by 3 bases and J by 14 bases, with 20 bases between the two germline ends. Germline V gives CDR1 SEHNR, CDR2 FQNEAQ (reference sequence).

This chain uses TRBV18 with TRBJ2-2; D is unclear. Germline CDR1 reads KGHSH; CDR2 reads LQKENI. Trimming stripped 1 base from V and 4 bases from J, with 13 bases between. The CDR3 covers 16 residues. This CDR3 reads CASSPLGDRTTGELFF. Here the CDR3 DNA reads TGTGCCAGCTCACCACTTGGGGATCGGACCACCGGGGAGCTGTTTTTT.

The rearrangement joins TRBV5-5 to TRBJ2-2; D call uncertain. From germline, CDR1 is SGHKS and CDR2 YYEKEE (reference sequence). V shed 3 bases and J shed 1 base, with 7 bases lying between them. The CDR3 totals 14 residues. CDR3 in amino acids: CASSSFRNTGELFF. In DNA form, the CDR3 reads TGTGCCAGCAGCTCCTTCAGGAACACCGGGGAGCTGTTTTTT.

The chain employs TRBV29-1 and TRBJ1-1; 7 bases fit TRBD1. V was pared by 4 bases and J by 7 bases, with 12 bases of the junction left unmatched. CDR3 length equals 14 residues. The germline V gene has CDR1 SQVTM and CDR2 ANQGSEA. The CDR3 loop is CSVGRRGQRYEAFF. CDR3 nucleotides: TGCAGCGTTGGCCGCCGGGGACAGCGATATGAAGCTTTCTTT. The full variable domain, its missing parts supplied by reference TRBV29-1 and TRBJ1-1, is SAVISQKPSRDICQRGTSLTIQCQVDSQVTMMFWYRQQPGQSLTLIATANQGSEATYESGFVIDKFPISRPNLTFSTLTVSNMSPEDSSIYLCSVGRRGQRYEAFFGQGTRLTVV.

This sequence joins TRBV24-1 and TRBJ1-2, with TRBD1 matching 10 bases. The J segment lost 7 bases and the V segment lost 3 bases, leaving 1 base of the junction unmatched. This CDR3 is 13 amino acids long. CDR1 KGHDR and CDR2 SFDVKD come from the germline V gene. CDR3 loop: CATSDGTGVGYTF. The CDR3 DNA reads TGTGCCACCAGTGATGGGACAGGGGTTGGCTACACCTTC.

In its sample, this clone was seen a few times. V usage is TRBV27 and J usage is TRBJ1-5, with 7 bases identical to TRBD1. CDR1 and CDR2 (germline): MNHEY, SMNVEV (reference sequence). The trim removed 7 bases at V and 1 base at J, leaving 4 bases unmatched. This CDR3 has 14 amino acids. The chain's CDR3 is CASNRGGSNQPQHF. As DNA, the CDR3 is TGTGCCAGCAATCGAGGGGGCAGCAATCAGCCCCAGCATTTT.

The V and J genes are TRBV5-4 and TRBJ2-7; D is undetermined. The CDR3 loop spans 12 amino acids. Germline lookup yields CDR1 SGHNT and CDR2 YYREEE (reference sequence). V gave up 0 bases and J gave up 6 bases, with 7 bases separating them. The CDR3 DNA follows: TGTGCCAGCAGCTTGGGTACTGGCGAGCAGTACTTC. Translating it yields CASSLGTGEQYF.

This clone showed up just once. In DNA form, the CDR3 reads TGTGCCAGCAGTGAAATCCGGAGAGCCTACAATGAGCAGTTCTTC. Its protein is CASSEIRRAYNEQFF. This chain connects TRBV2 to TRBJ2-1; no definite D call. The CDR3 is 15 amino acids. Trimming pared 2 bases from V and 2 bases from J, leaving 10 bases between. The germline V gene has CDR1 SNHLY and CDR2 FYNNEI.

The V gene is TRBV27, the J gene TRBJ2-5; the match to TRBD1 covers 9 bases. CDR3 length: 14 residues. CDR1 MNHEY and CDR2 SMNVEV come from the germline V gene (reference sequence). Trimming took 6 bases from V and 4 from J; bases not matched to a gene: 6. CDR3 nucleotides: TGTGCCAGCAGGAACAGGGGGCGCGGAGAGACCCAGTACTTC. Translation gives CASRNRGRGETQYF.

The genes are TRBV2 and TRBJ1-2; 10 bases agree with TRBD1. Losses at the gene ends were 6 bases for V and 13 bases for J; bases not matched to a gene: 11. CDR1 and CDR2 from the germline V gene are SNHLY and FYNNEI. This CDR3 region has 13 residues. The chain's CDR3 is CASSTGTGERGTF. CDR3 DNA: TGTGCCAGCAGCACCGGGACAGGGGAACGCGGCACCTTC.

The chain carries TRBV7-9 and TRBJ1-2; weak D call: TRBD1 (6 bases). V lost 3 bases and J 2 bases, leaving 10 bases between the germline ends. The germline gives CDR1 SEHNR, CDR2 FQNEAQ (reference sequence). This CDR3 has 14 residues. Here the CDR3 reads CASSLLGTNYGYTF. The DNA for the CDR3 is TGTGCCAGCAGCTTGTTAGGGACAAACTATGGCTACACCTTC.

This rearrangement joins TRBV12-3 or TRBV12-4 to TRBJ1-1, with D possibly matching TRBD1 (5 bases). The germline V and J ends were trimmed by 0 bases and 8 bases, with 10 bases remaining between them. CDR3 size: 13 residues. CDR3 protein: CASSLAGRPEAFF. The CDR3 nucleotides read TGTGCCAGCAGTTTAGCGGGGCGGCCGGAAGCTTTCTTT.

This clone has only a few counts. V usage is TRBV14 and J usage is TRBJ2-7; D unresolved. The CDR3 is made up of 13 amino acids. The ends were cut back, 1 base at V and 0 bases at J, with 4 bases in the middle. Germline-derived CDR1 and CDR2 are SGHDN and FVKESK. CDR3 bases: TGTGCCAGCAGCCAAGTGGCCTCCTACGAGCAGTACTTC. Protein product: CASSQVASYEQYF.

This sequence joins TRBV28 and TRBJ1-2; 7 bases fit TRBD1. From germline, CDR1 is MDHEN and CDR2 SYDVKM. J lost 4 bases, V lost 3 bases, and 2 bases had no gene match. The CDR3 is made up of 13 amino acids. The CDR3, as DNA: TGTGCCAGCAGTTTCCGGACAGGCTATGGCTACACCTTC. This gives the protein CASSFRTGYGYTF.

The chain uses TRBV10-3 and TRBJ2-5; the D gene is possibly TRBD1 (5 bases). Trimming pared 4 bases from V and 5 bases from J, leaving 8 bases between. There are 12 residues in the CDR3. CDR1 is ENHRY, CDR2 SYGVKD, per germline. The CDR3 bases are TGTGCCATCAGTGGGACAATGGAGACCCAGTACTTC. This translates into CAISGTMETQYF.

The table lists this clone with a count of one. This chain uses TRBV7-3 with TRBJ2-5; D is possibly TRBD1 (5 bases). The CDR3 has 13 residues. With 5 bases removed from V and 2 bases from J, the gap between germline ends came to 9 bases. Germline CDR1 SGHTA, CDR2 FQGTGA. The CDR3 sequence is CASSPTVQETQYF. CDR3 DNA sequence: TGTGCCAGCAGCCCGACAGTGCAAGAGACCCAGTACTTC.